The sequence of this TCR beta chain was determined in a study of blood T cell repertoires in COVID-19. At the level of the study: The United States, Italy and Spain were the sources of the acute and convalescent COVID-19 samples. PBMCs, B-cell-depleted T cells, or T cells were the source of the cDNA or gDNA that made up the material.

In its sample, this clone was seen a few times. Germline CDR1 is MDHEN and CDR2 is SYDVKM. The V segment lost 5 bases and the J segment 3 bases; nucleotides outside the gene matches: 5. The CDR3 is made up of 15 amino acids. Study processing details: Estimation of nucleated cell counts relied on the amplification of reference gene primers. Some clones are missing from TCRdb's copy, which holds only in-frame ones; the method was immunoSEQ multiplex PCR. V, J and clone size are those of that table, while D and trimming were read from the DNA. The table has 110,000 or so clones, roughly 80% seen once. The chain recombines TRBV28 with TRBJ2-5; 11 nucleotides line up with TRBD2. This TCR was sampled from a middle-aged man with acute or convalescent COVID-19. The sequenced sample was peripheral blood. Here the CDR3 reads CASSLRLAGKETQYF. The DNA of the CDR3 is TGTGCCAGCAGTCTCAGACTAGCGGGAAAAGAGACCCAGTACTTC.